This T cell receptor beta chain stems from a study of blood T cells in healthy people across ages. Broader study findings: Any changes in expanded clonotypes were possibly confounded, as donor CMV status remained unknown. Estimates based on one million T cells were treated as lower bounds.

Turning to this clonotype: What it binds is unknown.

Next came a second PCR, run for about 6 to 11 cycles, which used a sample-barcoded 5' primer along with a J-beta primer mix. TCRdb independently ran MiXCR on the 5' RACE reads; one entry per CDR3 protein. Among about 1,400,000 distinct CDR3 sequences listed, approximately 59% were seen once. Germline CDR1 and CDR2: MNHEY and SVGEGT. The CDR3 spans 13 residues. V lost 6 bases to trimming and J lost 0 bases, with 3 bases between them. The sequence was obtained from a man between 18 and 29 years old in good health. V is TRBV6-2 or TRBV6-3 and J is TRBJ1-6, with unresolved D. Sequencing was performed on blood. The DNA for the CDR3 is TGTGCCAGCAGCGGCTCCTATAATTCACCCCTCCACTTT. The encoded protein is CASSGSYNSPLHF.